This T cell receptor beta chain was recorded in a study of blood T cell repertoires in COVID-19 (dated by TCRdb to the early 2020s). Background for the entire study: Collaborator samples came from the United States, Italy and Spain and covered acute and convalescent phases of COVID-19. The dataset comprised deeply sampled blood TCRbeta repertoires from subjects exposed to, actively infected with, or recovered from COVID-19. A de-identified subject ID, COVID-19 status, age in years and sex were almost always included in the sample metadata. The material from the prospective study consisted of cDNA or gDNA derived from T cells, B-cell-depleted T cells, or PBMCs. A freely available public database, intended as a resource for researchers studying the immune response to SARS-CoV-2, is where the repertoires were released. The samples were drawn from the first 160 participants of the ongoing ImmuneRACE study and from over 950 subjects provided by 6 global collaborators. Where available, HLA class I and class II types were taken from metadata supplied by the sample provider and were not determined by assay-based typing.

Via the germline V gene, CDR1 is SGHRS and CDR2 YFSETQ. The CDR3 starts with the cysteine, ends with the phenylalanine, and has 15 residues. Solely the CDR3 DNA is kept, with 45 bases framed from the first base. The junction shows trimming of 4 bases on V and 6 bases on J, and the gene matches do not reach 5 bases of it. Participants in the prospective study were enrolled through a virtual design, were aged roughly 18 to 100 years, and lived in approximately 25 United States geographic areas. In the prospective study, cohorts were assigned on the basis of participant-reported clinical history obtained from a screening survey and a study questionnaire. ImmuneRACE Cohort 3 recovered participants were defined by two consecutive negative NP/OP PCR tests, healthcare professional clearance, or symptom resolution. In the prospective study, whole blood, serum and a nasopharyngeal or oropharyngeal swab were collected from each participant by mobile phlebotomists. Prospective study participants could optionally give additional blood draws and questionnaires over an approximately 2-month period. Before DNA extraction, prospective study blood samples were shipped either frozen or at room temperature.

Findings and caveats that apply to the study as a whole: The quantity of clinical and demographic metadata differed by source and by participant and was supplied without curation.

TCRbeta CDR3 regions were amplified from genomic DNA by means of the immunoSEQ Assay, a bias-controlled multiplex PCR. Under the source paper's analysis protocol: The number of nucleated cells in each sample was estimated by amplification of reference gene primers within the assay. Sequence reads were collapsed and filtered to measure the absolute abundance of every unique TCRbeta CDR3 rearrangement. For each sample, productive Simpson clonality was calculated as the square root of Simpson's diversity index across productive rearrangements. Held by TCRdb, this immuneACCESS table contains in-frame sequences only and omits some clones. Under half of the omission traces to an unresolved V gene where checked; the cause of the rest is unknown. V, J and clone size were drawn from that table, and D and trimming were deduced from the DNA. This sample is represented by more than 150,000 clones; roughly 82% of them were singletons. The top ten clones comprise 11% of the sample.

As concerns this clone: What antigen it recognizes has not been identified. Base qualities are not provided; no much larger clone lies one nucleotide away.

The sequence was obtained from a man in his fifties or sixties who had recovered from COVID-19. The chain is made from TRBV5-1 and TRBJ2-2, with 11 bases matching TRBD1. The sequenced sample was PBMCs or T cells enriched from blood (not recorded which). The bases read TGCGCCAGCAGCGGCCGGGACAGGGGGGCCGGGGAGCTGTTTTTT. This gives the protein CASSGRDRGAGELFF.